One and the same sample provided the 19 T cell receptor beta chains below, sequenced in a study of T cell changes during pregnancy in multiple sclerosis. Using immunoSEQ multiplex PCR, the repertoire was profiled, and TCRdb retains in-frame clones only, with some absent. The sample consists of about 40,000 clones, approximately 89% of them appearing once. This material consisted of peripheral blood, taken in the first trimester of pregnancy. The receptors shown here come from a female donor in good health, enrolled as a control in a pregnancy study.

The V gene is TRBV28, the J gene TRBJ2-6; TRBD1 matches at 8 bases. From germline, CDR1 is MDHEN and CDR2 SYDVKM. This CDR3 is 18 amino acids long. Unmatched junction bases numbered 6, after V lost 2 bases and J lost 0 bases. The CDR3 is CASSLRDRSYSGANVLTF. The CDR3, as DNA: TGTGCCAGCAGTTTAAGGGACAGGTCTTACTCTGGGGCCAACGTCCTGACTTTC. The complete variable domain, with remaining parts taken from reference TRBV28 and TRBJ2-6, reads DVKVTQSSRYLVKRTGEKVFLECVQDMDHENMFWYRQDPGLGLRLIYFSYDVKMKEKGDIPEGYSVSREKKERFSLILESASTNQTSMYLCASSLRDRSYSGANVLTFGAGSRLTVL.

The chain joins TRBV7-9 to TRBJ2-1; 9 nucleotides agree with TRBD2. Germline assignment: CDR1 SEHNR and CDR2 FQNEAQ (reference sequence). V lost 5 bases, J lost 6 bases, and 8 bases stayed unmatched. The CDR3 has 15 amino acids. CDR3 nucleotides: TGTGCCAGCAGCCCACCTAGCGGGAAGGCCAATGAGCAGTTCTTC. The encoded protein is CASSPPSGKANEQFF. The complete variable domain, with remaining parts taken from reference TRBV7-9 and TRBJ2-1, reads DTGVSQNPRHKITKRGQNVTFRCDPISEHNRLYWYRQTLGQGPEFLTYFQNEAQLEKSRLLSDRFSAERPKGSFSTLEIQRTEQGDSAMYLCASSPPSGKANEQFFGPGTRLTVL.

The CDR3 DNA is TGTGCCAGCAGCCCCGGGACAGGTGGAAACACCATATATTTT. Protein sequence: CASSPGTGGNTIYF. V is TRBV11-2 and J is TRBJ1-3; TRBD1 matches at 8 bases. The V gene end was trimmed by 5 bases and the J gene end by 3 bases; junction bases not matched to a gene: 3. The CDR3 is made up of 14 amino acids. From germline, CDR1 is SGHAT and CDR2 FQNNGV.

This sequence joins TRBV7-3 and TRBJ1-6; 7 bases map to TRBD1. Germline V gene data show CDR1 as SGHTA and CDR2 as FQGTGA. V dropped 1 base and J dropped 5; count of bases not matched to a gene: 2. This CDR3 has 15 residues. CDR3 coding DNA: TGTGCCAGCAGCTTAAGACAGGGTAATAATTCACCCCTCCACTTT. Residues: CASSLRQGNNSPLHF.

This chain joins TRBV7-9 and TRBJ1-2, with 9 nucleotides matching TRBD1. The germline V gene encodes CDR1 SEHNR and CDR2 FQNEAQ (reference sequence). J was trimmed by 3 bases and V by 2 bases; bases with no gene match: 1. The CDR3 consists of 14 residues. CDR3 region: CASSLTGGHYGYTF. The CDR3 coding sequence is TGTGCCAGCAGCTTAACAGGGGGCCACTATGGCTACACCTTC.

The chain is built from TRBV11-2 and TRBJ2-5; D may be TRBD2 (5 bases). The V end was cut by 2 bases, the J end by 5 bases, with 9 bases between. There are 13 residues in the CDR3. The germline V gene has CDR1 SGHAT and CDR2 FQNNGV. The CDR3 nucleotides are TGTGCCAGCAGCTTACGGGGATTGGAGACCCAGTACTTC. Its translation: CASSLRGLETQYF.

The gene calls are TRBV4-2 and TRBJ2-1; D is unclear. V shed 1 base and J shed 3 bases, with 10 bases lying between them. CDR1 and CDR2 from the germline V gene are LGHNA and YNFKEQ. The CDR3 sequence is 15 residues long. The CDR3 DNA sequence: TGTGCCAGCAGCCAAGCTGGGCAGGACTACAATGAGCAGTTCTTC. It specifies CASSQAGQDYNEQFF.

The chain's CDR3 is CASSQADGGLEQYF. The CDR3 region has the DNA TGTGCCAGCAGCCAGGCGGACGGGGGGCTCGAGCAGTACTTC. The V call is TRBV4-2, the J call TRBJ2-7; D perhaps matches TRBD2 (7 bases). Germline CDR1 is LGHNA and CDR2 is YNFKEQ. Deletions cut 3 bases from V and 6 bases from J, with 15 bases between. The CDR3 is 14 amino acids.

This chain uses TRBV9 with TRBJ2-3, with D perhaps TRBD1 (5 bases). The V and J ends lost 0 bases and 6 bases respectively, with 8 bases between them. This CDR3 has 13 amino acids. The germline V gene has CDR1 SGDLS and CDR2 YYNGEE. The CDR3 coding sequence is TGTGCCAGCAGCGTAGCTGGGGCCGATACGCAGTATTTT. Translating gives CASSVAGADTQYF.

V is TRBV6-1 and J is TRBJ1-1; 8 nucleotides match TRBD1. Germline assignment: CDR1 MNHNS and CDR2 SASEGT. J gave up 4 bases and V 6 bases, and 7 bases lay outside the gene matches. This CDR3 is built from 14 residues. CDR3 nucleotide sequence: TGTGCCAGCAGGGCGGGCGGACAGGGCACTGAAGCTTTCTTT. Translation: CASRAGGQGTEAFF.

CDR3 sequence (DNA): TGCAGCGTTGGGGACAGGGATCAGCCCCAGCATTTT. As protein: CSVGDRDQPQHF. The chain has TRBV29-1 and TRBJ1-5, with TRBD1 matching 9 bases. This CDR3 spans 12 amino acids. The germline V gene has CDR1 SQVTM and CDR2 ANQGSEA. Trimming cost V 4 bases and J 5 bases; bases outside gene matches: 0.

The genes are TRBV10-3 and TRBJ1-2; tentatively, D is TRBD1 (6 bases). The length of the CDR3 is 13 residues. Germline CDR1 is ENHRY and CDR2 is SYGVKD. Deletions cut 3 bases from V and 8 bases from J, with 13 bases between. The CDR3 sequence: CAISETGYRGYTF. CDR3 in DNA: TGTGCCATCAGTGAAACAGGGTATCGCGGCTACACCTTC.

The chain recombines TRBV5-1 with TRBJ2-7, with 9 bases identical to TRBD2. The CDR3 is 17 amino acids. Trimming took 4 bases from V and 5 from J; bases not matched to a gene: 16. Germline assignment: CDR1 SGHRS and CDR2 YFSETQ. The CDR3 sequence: CASSPDPGGRANHEQYF. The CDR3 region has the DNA TGCGCCAGCAGCCCCGATCCCGGCGGGAGGGCCAACCACGAGCAGTACTTC.

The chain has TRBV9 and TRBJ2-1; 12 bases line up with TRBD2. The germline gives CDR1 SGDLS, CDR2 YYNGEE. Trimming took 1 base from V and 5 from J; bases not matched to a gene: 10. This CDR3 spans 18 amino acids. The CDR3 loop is CASSVRLAGGPSHNEQFF. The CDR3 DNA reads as TGTGCCAGCAGCGTACGGCTAGCGGGAGGGCCATCCCACAATGAGCAGTTCTTC.

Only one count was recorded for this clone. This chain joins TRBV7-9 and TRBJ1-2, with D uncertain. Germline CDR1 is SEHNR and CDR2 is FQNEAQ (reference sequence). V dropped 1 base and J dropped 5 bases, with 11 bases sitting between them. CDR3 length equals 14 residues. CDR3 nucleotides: TGTGCCAGCAGCTTAGGTGCAGAAAATTATGGCTACACCTTC. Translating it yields CASSLGAENYGYTF.

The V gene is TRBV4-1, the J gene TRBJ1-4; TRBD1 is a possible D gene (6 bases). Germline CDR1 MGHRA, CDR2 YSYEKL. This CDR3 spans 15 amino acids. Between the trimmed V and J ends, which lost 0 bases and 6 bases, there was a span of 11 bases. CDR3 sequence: CASSQDRDKYEKLFF. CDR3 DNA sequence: TGCGCCAGCAGCCAAGACCGGGACAAGTATGAAAAACTGTTTTTT.

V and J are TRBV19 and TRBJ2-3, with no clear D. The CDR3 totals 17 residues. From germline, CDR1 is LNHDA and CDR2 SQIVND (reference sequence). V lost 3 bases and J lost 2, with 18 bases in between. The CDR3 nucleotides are TGTGCCAGTAGTATCGGTCAGACTTTTTCTATCACAGATACGCAGTATTTT. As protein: CASSIGQTFSITDTQYF.

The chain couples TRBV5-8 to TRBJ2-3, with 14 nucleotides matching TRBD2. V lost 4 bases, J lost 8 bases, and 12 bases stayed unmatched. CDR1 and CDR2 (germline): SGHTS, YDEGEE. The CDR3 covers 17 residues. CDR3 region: CASSPPGLAGANVTQYF. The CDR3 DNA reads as TGTGCCAGCAGCCCCCCGGGACTAGCGGGAGCCAATGTTACGCAGTATTTT.

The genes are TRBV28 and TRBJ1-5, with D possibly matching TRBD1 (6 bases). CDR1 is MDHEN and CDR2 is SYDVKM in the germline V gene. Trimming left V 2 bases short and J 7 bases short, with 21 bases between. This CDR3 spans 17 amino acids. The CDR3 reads CASSLIGRGGLGQPQHF. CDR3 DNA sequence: TGTGCCAGCAGTTTAATCGGGAGGGGGGGTTTGGGCCAGCCCCAGCATTTT.